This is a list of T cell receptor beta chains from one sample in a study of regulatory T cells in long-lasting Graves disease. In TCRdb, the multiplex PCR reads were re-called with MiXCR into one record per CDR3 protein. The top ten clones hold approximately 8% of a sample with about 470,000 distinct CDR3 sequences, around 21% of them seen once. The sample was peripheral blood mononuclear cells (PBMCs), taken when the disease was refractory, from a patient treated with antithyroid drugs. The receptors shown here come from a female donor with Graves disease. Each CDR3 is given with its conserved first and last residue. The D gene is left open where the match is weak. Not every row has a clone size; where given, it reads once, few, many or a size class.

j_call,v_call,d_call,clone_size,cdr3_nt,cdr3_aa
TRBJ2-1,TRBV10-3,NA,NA,TGTGCCATCAGTGAGTCAAGGGGGGGGATCAATGAGCAGTTCTTC,CAISESRGGINEQFF
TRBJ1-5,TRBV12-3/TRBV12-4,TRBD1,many,TGTGCCAGCAGTTCCCGGACAGGGGGGTCCAGCAATCAGCCCCAGCATTTT,CASSSRTGGSSNQPQHF
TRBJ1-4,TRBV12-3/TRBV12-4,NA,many,TGTGCCAGCAGTTTATTGAGTGGGATGGGACTTCCCCTGTTTTTT,CASSLLSGMGLPLFF
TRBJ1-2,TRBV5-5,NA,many,TGTGCCAGCAGCTTGGGAAAGGCCCGCTATGGCTACACCTTC,CASSLGKARYGYTF
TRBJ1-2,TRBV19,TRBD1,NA,TGTGCCAGTAGCCCGGGACAGGGGTACACTAACTATGGCTACACCTTC,CASSPGQGYTNYGYTF
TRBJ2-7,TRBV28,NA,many,TGTGCCAGCAGCCATGGGGGGCAGGGGTTCTACGAGCAGTACTTC,CASSHGGQGFYEQYF
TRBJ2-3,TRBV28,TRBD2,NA,TGTGCCAGCACCCAATCGGGACTAGCAATGGATACGCAGTATTTT,CASTQSGLAMDTQYF
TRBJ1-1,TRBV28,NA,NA,TGTGCCAGCAAAACCCTCCGTAGGACAAGGAACACTGAAGCTTTCTTT,CASKTLRRTRNTEAFF
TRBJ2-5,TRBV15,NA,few,TGTGCCACCAGCAGAGATTCCCTAGCCGACGAGACCCAGTACTTC,CATSRDSLADETQYF
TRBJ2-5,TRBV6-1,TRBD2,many,TGTGCCAGCATTCAGCAGCGGGGCTTCCAAGAGACCCAGTACTTC,CASIQQRGFQETQYF
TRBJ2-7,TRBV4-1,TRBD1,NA,TGCGCCAGCAGCCTCAAGTTGACAGGGGGTAGGTACGAGCAGTACTTC,CASSLKLTGGRYEQYF
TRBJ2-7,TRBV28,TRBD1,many,TGTGCCAGCAGAAGGTTGACAGGGGGCTCCGAGCAGTACTTC,CASRRLTGGSEQYF
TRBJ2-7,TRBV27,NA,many,TGTGCCAGCAGTTTGACAGTCCTAAGCTCCTACGAGCAGTACTTC,CASSLTVLSSYEQYF
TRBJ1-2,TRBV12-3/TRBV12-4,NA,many,TGTGCCAGCAGTTTACGATTAGGGGTTAACTATGGCTACACCTTC,CASSLRLGVNYGYTF